The clone carrying this T cell receptor (beta chain) was seen ten or more times. The antigen is unknown. The germline CDR1 and CDR2 sequences are SGDLS and YYNGEE. The V segment lost 2 bases and the J segment 7 bases; nucleotides outside the gene matches: 7. This CDR3 contains 15 residues. This sample is drawn from a study of T-cell reconstitution after alpha-beta-depleted transplantation in children. Study-level findings and limits: Certain patients had high TCRbeta diversity at day 60, and it came from recipient T cells and thymic progenitors that survived. Several hundred graft clones that had expanded were reportedly the source of alpha-beta T cells about two months after transplant.

TCRbeta library construction was performed incorporating unique molecular identifiers. TCRdb used MiXCR to reprocess the PCR reads, holding one entry per CDR3 protein. The data contain some 200,000 distinct CDR3 sequences, 6.3% of them seen just once; the ten biggest clones take up under 5%. The source material was PBMCs, sampled before TCRalphabeta/CD19-depleted stem cell transplant. The receptor was isolated from a girl less than two years old with combined immunodeficiency, due to receive a stem cell transplant. The genes are TRBV9 and TRBJ2-1, with 9 nucleotides matching TRBD2. The CDR3 DNA sequence: TGTGCCAGCAGCGTGTCCAGCGGGAGGATGAATGAGCAGTTCTTC. Its protein product is CASSVSSGRMNEQFF.